These 24 T cell receptor beta chains came from one sample sequenced in a study of naive and memory T cell subsets. Study outcomes and limitations: A few larger clonotypes appeared in naive repertoires, especially CD8, possibly memory cells re-expressing CD45RA.

The beta constant-region primer was an equimolar mix of two oligonucleotides covering TRBC1 and TRBC2. Four rounds of PCR amplified the ligated cDNA using nested alpha and beta constant-region primers plus SP2. TCRdb redid the calling of the UMI-ligation and nested PCR reads with MiXCR, one entry per CDR3 protein. The sample shows about 150,000 distinct CDR3 sequences, about 20% of them seen only once. These TCRs are of unknown antigen specificity. Sequencing used naive CD4+ T cells from blood. Receptor source: a human donor in good health.

The rearrangement uses TRBV29-1 and TRBJ2-1; D call uncertain. Trimming cost V 3 bases and J 6 bases, with 3 bases left between them. The CDR3 sequence is 10 residues long. Looked up from germline, CDR1 is SQVTM and CDR2 is ANQGSEA. This chain's CDR3 is CSVDSNEQFF. Here the CDR3 DNA reads TGCAGCGTTGACTCCAATGAGCAGTTCTTC.

In its sample, this clonotype was seen a few times. Written as DNA, the CDR3 is TGTGCCAGCTCGAGGACAGGGGGATCCTACGAGCAGTACTTC. Its translation: CASSRTGGSYEQYF. This chain uses TRBV12-3 or TRBV12-4 with TRBJ2-7, with TRBD1 matching 10 bases. This CDR3 comprises 14 residues. The ends lost 8 bases at V and 1 base at J; junction bases unmatched: 5.

The J gene is TRBJ2-5, the V gene TRBV10-3, with D unclear. Looked up from germline, CDR1 is ENHRY and CDR2 is SYGVKD. V was pared by 2 bases and J by 5 bases, with 9 bases between. CDR3 size: 13 residues. The CDR3 loop reads CAISEIFSETQYF. CDR3 in DNA: TGTGCCATCAGTGAGATTTTCTCGGAGACCCAGTACTTC.

This chain joins TRBV18 and TRBJ2-1; no clear D. Deletions cut 4 bases from V and 8 bases from J, with 15 bases between. Germline V gene sequence: CDR1 KGHSH, CDR2 LQKENI. This CDR3 spans 14 amino acids. DNA for the CDR3: TGTGCCAGCTCACTAGATTTGGGTTTAGATGAGCAGTTCTTC. This translates into CASSLDLGLDEQFF. Based on the CDR3 plus reference TRBV18 and TRBJ2-1, the full variable domain is NAGVMQNPRHLVRRRGQEARLRCSPMKGHSHVYWYRQLPEEGLKFMVYLQKENIIDESGMPKERFSAEFPKEGPSILRIQQVVRGDSAAYFCASSLDLGLDEQFFGPGTRLTVL.

This clonotype was seen more than once but under ten times. The gene calls are TRBV15 and TRBJ1-1; 12 bases are a match to TRBD1. Per the germline V gene, CDR1 is LNHNV and CDR2 is YYDKDF (reference sequence). Trimming at V came to 5 bases and at J to 7 bases, leaving 8 bases not matched to a gene. The CDR3 is 15 residues long. This CDR3 reads CATSWGQGARREAFF. The DNA of the CDR3 is TGTGCCACCAGCTGGGGACAGGGGGCGCGTCGTGAAGCTTTCTTT.

This clonotype came up a few times. The V and J genes are TRBV6-2 or TRBV6-3 and TRBJ1-6, with D perhaps matching TRBD1 (5 bases). Trimming removed 0 bases at V and 7 bases at J, with 13 bases between. The length of the CDR3 is 16 residues. From germline, CDR1 is MNHEY and CDR2 SVGEGT. The CDR3 spells CASSYSKTVRNSPLHF. In DNA form, the CDR3 reads TGTGCCAGCAGTTACTCGAAGACAGTGAGGAATTCACCCCTCCACTTT.

V gene TRBV28 combines with J gene TRBJ2-7, with D uncertain. CDR3 length equals 12 residues. V gave up 2 bases and J gave up 4 bases, with 6 bases separating them. Germline CDR1 and CDR2: MDHEN and SYDVKM. The DNA of the CDR3 is TGTGCCAGCAGTTTAAACCCTTACGAGCAGTACTTC. Amino acids: CASSLNPYEQYF.

This clonotype has ten or more counts. The rearrangement joins TRBV7-8 to TRBJ2-5; 12 bases agree with TRBD2. CDR1 and CDR2 from the germline V gene are SGHVS and FQNEAQ. Unmatched junction bases numbered 3, after V lost 8 bases and J lost 5 bases. The length of the CDR3 is 13 residues. This CDR3 is CASLAGGFETQYF. CDR3 sequence (DNA): TGTGCCAGCCTAGCGGGAGGGTTTGAGACCCAGTACTTC. Full variable domain (missing parts from reference TRBV7-8 and TRBJ2-5): GAGVSQSPRYKVAKRGQDVALRCDPISGHVSLFWYQQALGQGPEFLTYFQNEAQLDKSGLPSDRFFAERPEGSVSTLKIQRTQQEDSAVYLCASLAGGFETQYFGPGTRLLVL.

The table lists this clonotype with a few counts. The chain combines TRBV3-1 with TRBJ2-1, with TRBD2 matching 7 bases. There are 16 residues in the CDR3. With 2 bases clipped from V and 8 bases from J, the junction kept 12 bases outside the gene matches. From germline, CDR1 is LGHDT and CDR2 YNNKEL (reference sequence). The CDR3 DNA reads TGTGCCAGCAGCCAAAGAAAAGGCAGACTAGCCGATGAGCAGTTCTTC. Its translation: CASSQRKGRLADEQFF.

The rearrangement joins TRBV6-1 to TRBJ1-5; 9 bases are shared with TRBD1. Trimming cost V 6 bases and J 4 bases; bases outside gene matches: 4. This CDR3 is built from 14 residues. Per germline, CDR1 MNHNS and CDR2 SASEGT. DNA for the CDR3: TGTGCCAGCAGGAAAGGACAGGGGAATCAGCCCCAGCATTTT. Translated: CASRKGQGNQPQHF.

The V and J genes are TRBV28 and TRBJ1-5; a weak D match, TRBD1 (5 bases). The V gene lost 5 bases and the J gene lost 2 bases, with 19 bases spanning the gap. Germline CDR1 and CDR2: MDHEN and SYDVKM. This CDR3 is 17 amino acids long. CDR3 nucleotide sequence: TGTGCCAGCAGTCGCGCCGATTGGGGCCGGCGCAATCAGCCCCAGCATTTT. Its protein is CASSRADWGRRNQPQHF.

This chain uses TRBV12-3 or TRBV12-4 with TRBJ2-2, with TRBD2 matching 15 bases. The CDR3 extends over 16 amino acids. Trimming removed 6 bases from V and 4 bases from J; junction bases left unmatched: 3. The CDR3 sequence: CASRRTSGRGTGELFF. The CDR3, as DNA: TGTGCCAGCAGACGGACTAGCGGGAGGGGCACCGGGGAGCTGTTTTTT.

This clonotype came up a few times. The V and J genes are TRBV5-5 and TRBJ1-6; D not resolved. The CDR3 is made up of 15 amino acids. Per germline, CDR1 SGHKS and CDR2 YYEKEE (reference sequence). Trimming removed 2 bases from V and 5 bases from J, with 11 bases in between. The DNA for the CDR3 is TGTGCCAGCAGCTTACTCACGGCTAATAATTCACCCCTCCACTTT. Its protein is CASSLLTANNSPLHF.

This clonotype was counted between two and nine times. This chain links TRBV28 with TRBJ2-3, with D perhaps TRBD1 (6 bases). The CDR3 spans 15 residues. Germline V CDR1 and CDR2: MDHEN, SYDVKM. With 2 bases removed from V and 1 base from J, the gap between germline ends came to 10 bases. The CDR3 region is CASSLTGMGTDTQYF. DNA of the CDR3: TGTGCCAGCAGTTTAACAGGGATGGGCACAGATACGCAGTATTTT. The variable domain in full, completed from reference TRBV28 and TRBJ2-3, reads DVKVTQSSRYLVKRTGEKVFLECVQDMDHENMFWYRQDPGLGLRLIYFSYDVKMKEKGDIPEGYSVSREKKERFSLILESASTNQTSMYLCASSLTGMGTDTQYFGPGTRLTVL.

The rearrangement joins TRBV19 to TRBJ1-6; D perhaps matches TRBD1 (6 bases). This CDR3 spans 14 amino acids. V was shortened by 4 bases and J by 10 bases, with 14 bases between the two germline ends. Germline CDR1 reads LNHDA; CDR2 reads SQIVND (reference sequence). The CDR3, as DNA: TGTGCCAGTAGTAGCCAGGGGAGGGAGTCACCCCTCCACTTT. It yields the protein CASSSQGRESPLHF.

This clonotype occurred a few times. V and J are TRBV12-3 or TRBV12-4 and TRBJ1-5; 8 bases are shared with TRBD1. The CDR3 sequence is 13 residues long. The V and J ends lost 8 bases and 4 bases, in that order; junction bases with no gene match: 4. Written as DNA, the CDR3 is TGTGCCAGCGAACAGGGGGGAAATCAGCCCCAGCATTTT. The encoded protein is CASEQGGNQPQHF.

The chain uses TRBV12-3 or TRBV12-4 and TRBJ2-1; D perhaps matches TRBD1 (6 bases). The V gene lost 6 bases and the J gene lost 8 bases, with 17 bases spanning the gap. The CDR3 is 14 residues long. The CDR3 DNA sequence: TGTGCCAGCAGGGAAGACAGGCCATCGGATGAGCAGTTCTTC. Translated, it gives CASREDRPSDEQFF.

This clonotype has more than one count but fewer than ten. V gene TRBV6-5 combines with J gene TRBJ2-5; 7 bases fit TRBD1. The CDR3 spans 15 residues. Trimming at V came to 4 bases and at J to 4 bases, leaving 9 bases not matched to a gene. Germline V gene data show CDR1 as MNHEY and CDR2 as SVGAGI. This CDR3 reads CASSWRTGSVETQYF. In DNA, the CDR3 is TGTGCCAGCAGTTGGCGGACAGGATCGGTAGAGACCCAGTACTTC.

This clonotype appeared many times. This chain connects TRBV9 to TRBJ2-1, with unresolved D. This CDR3 contains 11 residues. The germline V gene encodes CDR1 SGDLS and CDR2 YYNGEE. V was clipped by 2 bases and J by 7 bases, with 4 bases between them. CDR3 loop: CASSVRNEQFF. The CDR3 nucleotides read TGTGCCAGCAGCGTGAGGAATGAGCAGTTCTTC.

The chain combines TRBV5-1 with TRBJ2-5; 7 positions match TRBD1. The CDR3 loop spans 15 amino acids. Germline CDR1 is SGHRS and CDR2 is YFSETQ. V trimming: 0 bases; J trimming: 3 bases; junction bases outside the gene matches: 5. CDR3 residues: CASSLGGQSEETQYF. The CDR3, as DNA: TGCGCCAGCAGCTTGGGGGGACAGTCTGAAGAGACCCAGTACTTC.

The rearrangement uses TRBV29-1 and TRBJ2-1; TRBD2 matches at 9 bases. This CDR3 has 13 residues. Germline CDR1 SQVTM, CDR2 ANQGSEA. J lost 5 bases, V lost 4 bases, and 3 bases had no gene match. CDR3 residues: CSVGTSDNNEQFF. The CDR3 DNA follows: TGCAGCGTTGGGACTAGCGATAACAATGAGCAGTTCTTC.

The chain is built from TRBV20-1 and TRBJ1-5, with a weak D call TRBD1 (5 bases). The CDR3 spans 14 residues. Trimming cost V 5 bases and J 0 bases, with 11 bases left between them. The germline V gene has CDR1 DFQATT and CDR2 SNEGSKA (reference sequence). This CDR3 is CSAGGVSSNQPQHF. The CDR3 coding sequence is TGCAGTGCTGGAGGGGTTAGTAGCAATCAGCCCCAGCATTTT.

The V call is TRBV7-2, the J call TRBJ1-1; D is uncertain. The CDR3 sequence is 14 residues long. The germline V and J ends were trimmed by 1 base and 4 bases, with 10 bases remaining between them. The germline V gene has CDR1 SGHTA and CDR2 FQGNSA. The CDR3 sequence: CASSLGLLSTEAFF. The CDR3 coding sequence is TGTGCCAGCAGCTTAGGTCTGCTGAGCACTGAAGCTTTCTTT.

The chain combines TRBV28 with TRBJ2-1; 7 nucleotides line up with TRBD1. The CDR3 loop spans 20 amino acids. The trim removed 3 bases at V and 1 base at J, leaving 18 bases unmatched. Germline-derived CDR1 and CDR2 are MDHEN and SYDVKM. The CDR3 coding sequence is TGTGCCAGCAGTTTCCCCCCGACAGGGAGCCCCTCTGGGTCCTACAATGAGCAGTTCTTC. Its protein is CASSFPPTGSPSGSYNEQFF.